This TCR beta chain emerged from a study of cytomegalovirus exposure and HLA in healthy donors (dated by TCRdb to 2016 to 2017). Concerning the study at large: A later analysis indicated that the roughly 130 validation repertoires were generated on the platform also employed for the approximately 700 repertoires of the first cohort. A separate validation cohort of 90 to 150 different subjects was used in addition to the 666-subject first cohort. The study combined high-throughput TCR immunosequencing, statistical association of individual TCRs with disease status, and machine learning to predict cytomegalovirus infection status. The study aimed to test whether signatures of past pathogen exposure could be identified by cataloging public T cell receptors.

Libraries were prepared through the immunoSEQ multiplex PCR assay. Per the authors' processing: To diagnose cytomegalovirus status from the catalog of TCR beta chain sequences, a statistical classification framework was built. The source is immuneACCESS, and TCRdb retained only in-frame sequences with V and J called. Part of the clones is not carried over; for the studies checked, unresolved V genes explain less than half of this, and the remainder is unexplained. V and J calls and clone size follow that table, whereas D and trimming were derived from the DNA. This sample is represented by around 190,000 clones; roughly three quarters of them were singletons. Less than 1.5% of the sample rests with the top ten. Turning to this clone: The antigen it binds to is not known. The record has no base qualities; no much larger clone is one base away.

Taken from the germline V gene (reference sequence), the CDR1 and CDR2 loops are DFQATT and SNEGSKA. From its cysteine to its phenylalanine, the CDR3 spans 11 amino acids. The entry retains the CDR3 DNA only, 33 bases that are in frame from base 1. V gives up 3 bases and J gives up 8 bases, and the segment between their germline ends measures 8 bases. Beyond this particular receptor, the publication reports: Most TCR sequences were seen in very few donors, while some public TCRs were found in many individuals. Three of the identified cytomegalovirus-associated TCR beta chains were confirmed in vitro to be specific for cytomegalovirus antigens. The classifier was reported to diagnose cytomegalovirus status with high specificity and sensitivity in both the original cohort and the validation cohort. It was suggested by the authors that the approach could potentially be generalized to other disease states and immunological phenotypes. A later analysis had no HLA typing for the validation cohort, so co-occurrence there was scored across all 130 or so repertoires. The study listed 150 to 200 TCR beta chains as associated with cytomegalovirus. A later analysis found that TCRs clustered in the first cohort also tended to co-occur in the 120 or so validation repertoires, with approximately 93% of cluster scores above 0.

The donors were included in the validation cohort of roughly 130 subjects, a group kept apart from the roughly 610-subject first cohort. This TCR was sampled from a woman between 25 and 40 years old in good health and CMV-seronegative. Sequenced input: PBMCs. The chain uses TRBV20-1 and TRBJ1-5, with the D gene too uncertain to name. The CDR3 region has the sequence CSAREGEPQHF. The DNA sequence is as follows: TGCAGTGCTAGGGAGGGAGAGCCCCAGCATTTT.